This is a list of T cell receptor beta chains from one sample in a study of blood T cell repertoires in COVID-19. Sequencing used immunoSEQ multiplex PCR; TCRdb keeps in-frame clones, though not all of them. Among under 500,000 clones listed, roughly 89% were seen once. The sequencing input was peripheral blood. Receptors were obtained from a woman aged 30 to 39 with acute or convalescent COVID-19. Both conserved end residues are part of each CDR3. D genes are given only for firm matches. A clone size is listed for some rows: how often the clone was seen (once, few, many), or a class if it is expanded.

NA	TRBV12-3/TRBV12-4	TRBJ1-5	NA	CASTLGGNRPQHF	TGTGCCAGCACCTTAGGAGGAAACAGGCCCCAGCATTTT
NA	TRBV12-5	TRBJ2-3	TRBD2	CASGEDRGLAGGVQYF	TGTGCTAGTGGTGAAGACCGGGGACTAGCGGGGGGAGTACAGTATTTT
NA	TRBV3-1/TRBV3-2	TRBJ2-1	TRBD2	CASSQDISGGRNEQFF	TGTGCCAGCAGCCAAGATATTTCGGGGGGGCGCAATGAGCAGTTCTTC
NA	TRBV4-1	TRBJ2-5	NA	CASSWTLPETQYF	TGCGCCAGCAGCTGGACTTTGCCAGAGACCCAGTACTTC
NA	TRBV6-5	TRBJ2-3	TRBD1	CASSRPQGADTQYF	TGTGCCAGCAGTAGGCCACAGGGGGCAGATACGCAGTATTTT
once	TRBV3-1/TRBV3-2	TRBJ2-6	TRBD1	CASSQSTGAGANVLTF	TGTGCCAGCAGCCAAAGTACAGGGGCTGGGGCCAACGTCCTGACTTTC
NA	TRBV18	TRBJ1-1	TRBD1	CASSPRDRSYEAFF	TGTGCCAGCTCACCCCGGGACAGGAGCTATGAAGCTTTCTTT
NA	TRBV19	TRBJ2-1	TRBD2	CASSGTSGGSSYNEQFF	TGTGCCAGTTCCGGGACTAGCGGGGGGAGCTCCTACAATGAGCAGTTCTTC
NA	TRBV9	TRBJ2-3	NA	CASSAQGGWIAASTDTQYF	TGTGCCAGCAGCGCCCAAGGGGGTTGGATTGCGGCGAGCACAGATACGCAGTATTTT
NA	TRBV6-5	TRBJ1-6	NA	CASRADPYNSPLHF	TGTGCCAGCAGGGCAGATCCCTATAATTCACCCCTCCACTTT
NA	TRBV19	TRBJ2-2	TRBD2	CASSIEGGSGELFF	TGTGCCAGTAGTATAGAGGGAGGGTCCGGGGAGCTGTTTTTT
NA	TRBV19	TRBJ1-1	NA	CASSKSPNTEAFF	TGTGCCAGTAGTAAGAGCCCAAACACTGAAGCTTTCTTT
once	TRBV28	TRBJ2-3	NA	CASSPMGGTDTQYF	TGTGCCAGCAGTCCCATGGGGGGTACAGATACGCAGTATTTT
NA	TRBV12-3/TRBV12-4	TRBJ1-1	NA	CASSWRITEAFF	TGTGCCAGCAGTTGGAGAATCACTGAAGCTTTCTTT
few	TRBV11-2	TRBJ2-7	TRBD2	CASSLSGTSSYEQYF	TGTGCCAGCAGCTTATCAGGGACTAGCTCCTACGAGCAGTACTTC
NA	TRBV3-1/TRBV3-2	TRBJ2-7	NA	CASSQENRAQYF	TGTGCCAGCAGCCAAGAGAACAGGGCCCAGTACTTC
NA	TRBV3-1/TRBV3-2	TRBJ2-1	TRBD2	CASSQEGLGLAGHNEQFF	TGTGCCAGCAGCCAAGAAGGCTTGGGACTAGCGGGCCACAATGAGCAGTTCTTC
NA	TRBV30	TRBJ1-2	NA	CAWSPGRRNYGYTF	TGTGCCTGGAGTCCAGGGCGGAGAAATTATGGCTACACCTTC
once	TRBV7-9	TRBJ1-5	NA	CASSLDSKQPQHF	TGTGCCAGCAGCCTTGACAGCAAACAGCCCCAGCATTTT
few	TRBV4-1	TRBJ1-1	NA	CASSQGRNTEAFF	TGCGCCAGCAGCCAGGGCAGAAACACTGAAGCTTTCTTT
NA	TRBV20-1	TRBJ2-7	NA	CSASFYYEQYF	TGCAGTGCTAGCTTCTACTACGAGCAGTACTTC
NA	TRBV9	TRBJ1-2	TRBD1	CASSVDRGLGEGYTF	TGTGCCAGCAGCGTTGACAGGGGGCTAGGAGAGGGCTACACCTTC
NA	TRBV5-1	TRBJ2-7	NA	CARCRGLSSYEQYF	TGCGCCAGGTGCAGGGGCTTAAGCTCCTACGAGCAGTACTTC
few	TRBV3-1/TRBV3-2	TRBJ1-2	NA	CASSQGGSDGYTF	TGTGCCAGCAGCCAGGGGGGATCTGATGGCTACACCTTC
NA	TRBV5-1	TRBJ2-1	TRBD1	CATSPGGHNEQFF	TGCGCCACCTCACCAGGGGGACACAATGAGCAGTTCTTC
NA	TRBV30	TRBJ2-1	NA	CAWSWAGERVQFF	TGTGCCTGGAGTTGGGCAGGGGAAAGGGTGCAGTTCTTC
NA	TRBV30	TRBJ2-7	TRBD1	CAWSIGTGGYEQYF	TGTGCCTGGAGTATAGGGACAGGGGGCTACGAGCAGTACTTC
NA	TRBV12-3/TRBV12-4	TRBJ2-3	NA	CASSSNTDTQYF	TGTGCCAGCAGTTCCAACACAGATACGCAGTATTTT
NA	TRBV7-3	TRBJ2-1	NA	CANHHVRGGDSLSSYNEQFF	TGTGCCAACCACCACGTCAGGGGCGGGGACAGCTTGAGCTCCTACAATGAGCAGTTCTTC
NA	TRBV12-3/TRBV12-4	TRBJ2-3	NA	CASSPYSLDTQYF	TGTGCCAGCAGTCCTTATAGCTTAGATACGCAGTATTTT
NA	TRBV19	TRBJ1-3	NA	CASSIAADNSGNTIYF	TGTGCCAGTAGTATAGCGGCGGACAATTCTGGAAACACCATATATTTT
few	TRBV19	TRBJ2-1	NA	CASSIDSGYNEQFF	TGTGCCAGTAGTATAGATTCCGGGTACAATGAGCAGTTCTTC
NA	TRBV6-1	TRBJ1-6	NA	CASSEPVSYNSPLHF	TGTGCCAGCAGTGAACCAGTCTCCTATAATTCACCCCTCCACTTT
NA	TRBV12-3/TRBV12-4	TRBJ1-5	NA	CASSRAGQPQHF	TGTGCCAGCAGTCGCGCGGGACAGCCCCAGCATTTT
few	TRBV5-1	TRBJ1-1	TRBD1	CASSLRTGRNTEAFF	TGCGCCAGCAGCTTAAGGACAGGGAGGAACACTGAAGCTTTCTTT
NA	TRBV11-3	TRBJ2-1	NA	CASSLGGDSNEQFF	TGTGCCAGCAGCTTAGGAGGGGACTCCAATGAGCAGTTCTTC
NA	TRBV2	TRBJ2-5	TRBD1	CASRARQGVGLETQYF	TGTGCCAGCAGGGCTAGACAGGGGGTGGGCTTAGAGACCCAGTACTTC
NA	TRBV6-1	TRBJ1-5	NA	CASSEASDYQPQHF	TGTGCCAGCAGTGAAGCGTCAGATTATCAGCCCCAGCATTTT
NA	TRBV28	TRBJ2-3	TRBD2	CASSFGSGGGTDTQYF	TGTGCCAGCAGTTTTGGTAGCGGGGGCGGCACAGATACGCAGTATTTT
NA	TRBV3-1/TRBV3-2	TRBJ1-3	NA	CASSHLDSSGNTIYF	TGTGCCAGCAGCCACCTGGACAGCTCTGGAAACACCATATATTTT
NA	TRBV3-1/TRBV3-2	TRBJ2-3	TRBD2	CASSRSGVTDTQYF	TGTGCCAGCAGCCGTAGCGGGGTTACAGATACGCAGTATTTT
NA	TRBV5-4	TRBJ1-4	TRBD1	CASSFGTGGPKLFF	TGTGCCAGCAGCTTTGGGACAGGAGGTCCAAAACTGTTTTTT
NA	TRBV7-2	TRBJ1-6	NA	CASSLKGARSPNSPLHF	TGTGCCAGCAGCTTAAAGGGAGCCCGAAGCCCCAATTCACCCCTCCACTTT
NA	TRBV14	TRBJ1-1	TRBD1	CASSQVTGVRFTEAFF	TGTGCCAGCAGCCAAGTGACAGGGGTTAGGTTCACTGAAGCTTTCTTT
NA	TRBV21-1	TRBJ2-3	NA	CASSKVGQENTDTQYF	TGTGCCAGCAGCAAAGTGGGACAGGAGAACACAGATACGCAGTATTTT
NA	TRBV9	TRBJ1-1	NA	CASSGRASVDTEAFF	TGTGCCAGCAGCGGCCGAGCATCGGTCGATACTGAAGCTTTCTTT
NA	TRBV30	TRBJ2-7	TRBD1	CAWSPRQGEQYF	TGTGCCTGGAGTCCCCGACAGGGCGAGCAGTACTTC
NA	TRBV29-1	TRBJ1-4	TRBD1	CSVTGTDNEKLFF	TGCAGCGTAACCGGGACAGATAATGAAAAACTGTTTTTT
NA	TRBV4-1	TRBJ1-3	TRBD1	CASSLPDRAGRNTIYF	TGCGCCAGCAGCCTTCCGGACAGGGCTGGGAGAAACACCATATATTTT
NA	TRBV21-1	TRBJ1-5	NA	CASSKDAGQWTEGRVKSNQPQHF	TGTGCCAGCAGCAAAGATGCGGGGCAGTGGACCGAGGGGCGTGTTAAAAGCAATCAGCCCCAGCATTTT
few	TRBV4-2	TRBJ1-6	NA	CASSQDRANSPLHF	TGTGCCAGCAGCCAAGACAGGGCTAATTCACCCCTCCACTTT
NA	TRBV5-6	TRBJ1-1	NA	CASSLGNSEAFF	TGTGCCAGCAGCTTGGGGAACAGTGAAGCTTTCTTT
NA	TRBV29-1	TRBJ2-2	TRBD2	CSTSGGAGELFF	TGCAGCACCTCGGGGGGGGCCGGGGAGCTGTTTTTT
few	TRBV9	TRBJ2-5	NA	CASAKGGVETQYF	TGTGCCAGCGCCAAAGGGGGGGTAGAGACCCAGTACTTC
NA	TRBV21-1	TRBJ2-7	NA	CASSRCGTSGGPIYEQYF	TGTGCCAGCAGCCGCTGCGGGACTAGCGGGGGGCCGATCTACGAGCAGTACTTC
NA	TRBV5-1	TRBJ2-1	NA	CASTFGGRDEQFF	TGCGCCAGCACCTTTGGAGGACGCGATGAGCAGTTCTTC
NA	TRBV27	TRBJ2-4	TRBD2	CASSLLAGGLDIQYF	TGTGCCAGCAGTTTATTAGCGGGGGGGCTTGACATTCAGTACTTC
NA	TRBV23-1	TRBJ2-6	TRBD1	CASKRQGTGANVLTF	TGCGCCAGCAAGAGACAGGGGACCGGGGCCAACGTCCTGACTTTC
few	TRBV6-5	TRBJ1-1	NA	CASSYGQNTEAFF	TGTGCCAGCAGTTACGGACAGAACACTGAAGCTTTCTTT